Below, 17 T cell receptor beta chains from the same sample are listed, as sequenced in a study of blood T cells in healthy people across ages. It was with a sample-barcoded 5' primer and a J-beta primer mix that a second PCR of about 6 to 12 cycles was run. TCRdb independently ran MiXCR on the 5' RACE reads; one entry per CDR3 protein. This sample has a few hundred thousand distinct CDR3 sequences; 27% occur once, and the top ten carry roughly 18%. The material sequenced was blood. The origin of the receptors is a woman in her seventies in good health.

This clonotype was recorded many times. The CDR3 region has the DNA TGCAGCGTTGGGACAGGGGGGGACGAGCAGTACTTC. Its translation: CSVGTGGDEQYF. This chain links TRBV29-1 with TRBJ2-7; TRBD1 matches at 10 bases. J was trimmed by 5 bases and V by 4 bases; bases with no gene match: 2. Per the germline V gene, CDR1 is SQVTM and CDR2 is ANQGSEA. The CDR3 extends over 12 amino acids.

This clonotype is a singleton in its sample. The chain joins TRBV5-1 to TRBJ2-4; D is uncertain. This CDR3 has 15 residues. The germline V gene has CDR1 SGHRS and CDR2 YFSETQ. V lost 0 bases, J lost 3 bases, and 10 bases lay in between. The CDR3 protein is CASSLEAVDKNIQYF. CDR3 bases: TGCGCCAGCAGCTTGGAGGCAGTCGACAAAAACATTCAGTACTTC.

V is TRBV11-3 and J is TRBJ2-5; 8 bases line up with TRBD1. The tail of the sequence fits TRBJ2-7 better, so the J call may be wrong. Germline loops: CDR1 SGHNT, CDR2 YENEEA. The CDR3 contains 14 residues. CDR3 nucleotides: TGTGCCAGCAGCTTACTCACAGGGGGCTACGAGCAGTACTTC. Its protein product is CASSLLTGGYEQYF.

The chain combines TRBV6-6 with TRBJ2-5; 10 bases match TRBD2. The CDR3 totals 14 residues. J lost 5 bases, V lost 0 bases, and 0 bases had no gene match. Germline CDR1 and CDR2: MNHNY and SVGAGI (reference sequence). This chain's CDR3 is CASSYSTSGETQYF. CDR3 sequence (DNA): TGTGCCAGCAGTTACTCGACTAGCGGGGAGACCCAGTACTTC.

The sample holds many counts of this clonotype. The chain has TRBV18 and TRBJ1-6, with a possible D match to TRBD1 (5 bases). Trimming removed 2 bases from V and 9 bases from J, with 8 bases in between. The CDR3 length is 13 residues. CDR1 KGHSH and CDR2 LQKENI come from the germline V gene. The chain's CDR3 is CASSPSRASPLHF. CDR3 sequence (DNA): TGTGCCAGCTCACCATCCAGGGCTTCACCCCTCCACTTT.

This clonotype was seen more than once but under ten times. This chain uses TRBV10-3 with TRBJ1-2, with 7 bases identical to TRBD1. Germline lookup yields CDR1 ENHRY and CDR2 SYGVKD. Germline trimming cut 7 bases from V and 4 bases from J; bases unmatched to any gene: 9. This CDR3 has 14 residues. DNA for the CDR3: TGTGCCATCAATCCGGACAGGCCATCCTATGGCTACACCTTC. This translates into CAINPDRPSYGYTF.

This chain connects TRBV14 to TRBJ2-7; tentative D call: TRBD1 (5 bases). This CDR3 contains 14 residues. Germline V gene lookup returns CDR1 SGHDN and CDR2 FVKESK. With 0 bases removed from V and 2 bases from J, the gap between germline ends came to 8 bases. In DNA form, the CDR3 reads TGTGCCAGCAGCCAAGAAAAGGGGACCTACGAGCAGTACTTC. It is translated as CASSQEKGTYEQYF.

This clonotype was seen a few times. The rearrangement links TRBV29-1 to TRBJ1-1; TRBD1 aligns across 7 bases. Germline V lookup: CDR1 SQVTM, CDR2 ANQGSEA. The CDR3 length is 11 residues. V gave up 4 bases and J gave up 11 bases; unmatched junction bases: 7. CDR3 coding DNA: TGCAGCGTTGGGAACCAGGGGGGCGCTTTCTTT. This sequence encodes CSVGNQGGAFF.

This clonotype was counted only a few times. The V call is TRBV4-3, the J call TRBJ2-5; a weak D match, TRBD1 (6 bases). The J call is doubtful: the DNA matches TRBJ2-7 better. CDR3 length: 15 amino acids. CDR1 is LGHNA and CDR2 is YSLEER in the germline V gene. Here the CDR3 reads CASSQEDKQGYEQYF. CDR3 nucleotides: TGCGCCAGCAGCCAAGAAGATAAACAGGGCTACGAGCAGTACTTC.

V and J are TRBV4-3 and TRBJ1-2; D possibly corresponds to TRBD1 (6 bases). V lost 4 bases, J lost 1 base, and 13 bases lay in between. CDR3 size: 15 residues. Germline V gives CDR1 LGHNA, CDR2 YSLEER. In DNA form, the CDR3 reads TGCGCCAGCAGCCTAACGAGGACAGTTAACTATGGCTACACCTTC. Its protein product is CASSLTRTVNYGYTF.

The V gene is TRBV7-9, the J gene TRBJ2-7; 10 bases are a match to TRBD1. Germline V gives CDR1 SEHNR, CDR2 FQNEAQ (reference sequence). This CDR3 has 16 residues. The J segment lost 5 bases and the V segment lost 4 bases, leaving 11 bases of the junction unmatched. CDR3 DNA: TGTGCCAGCAGCTCCTGGGACAGGGGAAGGAGGAACGAGCAGTACTTC. It is translated as CASSSWDRGRRNEQYF.

CDR3 protein: CASSLGALSNQPQHF. CDR3 DNA: TGCGCCAGCAGCTTGGGGGCGCTGAGCAATCAGCCCCAGCATTTT. This chain joins TRBV5-1 and TRBJ1-5; D is unclear. The CDR3 is made up of 15 amino acids. Germline values: CDR1 SGHRS, CDR2 YFSETQ. With 0 bases removed from V and 1 base from J, the gap between germline ends came to 8 bases. Drawing the rest from reference TRBV5-1 and TRBJ1-5, the complete variable domain is KAGVTQTPRYLIKTRGQQVTLSCSPISGHRSVSWYQQTPGQGLQFLFEYFSETQRNKGNFPGRFSGRQFSNSRSEMNVSTLELGDSALYLCASSLGALSNQPQHFGDGTRLSIL.

This chain joins TRBV5-1 and TRBJ1-1; no clear D gene. Deletions cut 0 bases from V and 3 bases from J, with 15 bases between. This CDR3 comprises 16 residues. Per the germline V gene, CDR1 is SGHRS and CDR2 is YFSETQ. CDR3 loop: CASSLDGYAGYTEAFF. The CDR3 DNA sequence: TGCGCCAGCAGCTTGGATGGGTACGCGGGGTACACTGAAGCTTTCTTT.

The chain is built from TRBV7-6 and TRBJ1-1, with D possibly being TRBD1 (5 bases). Germline loops: CDR1 SGHVS, CDR2 FNYEAQ. Trimming cost V 1 base and J 6 bases, with 9 bases left between them. The CDR3 length is 13 residues. The CDR3 DNA reads as TGTGCCAGCAGCTTAGAGACGGGGGCTGAAGCTTTCTTT. This encodes CASSLETGAEAFF.

This clonotype was detected only a few times. In DNA form, the CDR3 reads TGTGCCAGCAGCCAAGATGGAGCCGGCAGCCGTAATTCACCCCTCCACTTT. Protein product: CASSQDGAGSRNSPLHF. The chain uses TRBV4-2 and TRBJ1-6, with D unclear. In germline, CDR1 is LGHNA, CDR2 YNFKEQ. The V end was cut by 0 bases, the J end by 6 bases, with 15 bases between. The length of the CDR3 is 17 residues.

V gene TRBV5-1 combines with J gene TRBJ2-5, with 7 bases identical to TRBD2. Matching the DNA end better, TRBJ2-1 makes the J call doubtful. The CDR3 contains 13 residues. The germline V gene encodes CDR1 SGHRS and CDR2 YFSETQ. The CDR3, as DNA: TGCGCCAGCAGGGTGAGCGGGGTAAATGAGCAGTTCTTC. Residues: CASRVSGVNEQFF.

The chain recombines TRBV19 with TRBJ2-2, with a tentative D call TRBD1 (6 bases). Germline V gene data show CDR1 as LNHDA and CDR2 as SQIVND (reference sequence). The CDR3 is 15 amino acids. V lost 7 bases, J lost 4 bases, and 16 bases lay in between. Here the CDR3 reads CASISGETSTGELFF. In DNA, the CDR3 is TGTGCCAGTATTTCAGGGGAAACGAGCACCGGGGAGCTGTTTTTT.